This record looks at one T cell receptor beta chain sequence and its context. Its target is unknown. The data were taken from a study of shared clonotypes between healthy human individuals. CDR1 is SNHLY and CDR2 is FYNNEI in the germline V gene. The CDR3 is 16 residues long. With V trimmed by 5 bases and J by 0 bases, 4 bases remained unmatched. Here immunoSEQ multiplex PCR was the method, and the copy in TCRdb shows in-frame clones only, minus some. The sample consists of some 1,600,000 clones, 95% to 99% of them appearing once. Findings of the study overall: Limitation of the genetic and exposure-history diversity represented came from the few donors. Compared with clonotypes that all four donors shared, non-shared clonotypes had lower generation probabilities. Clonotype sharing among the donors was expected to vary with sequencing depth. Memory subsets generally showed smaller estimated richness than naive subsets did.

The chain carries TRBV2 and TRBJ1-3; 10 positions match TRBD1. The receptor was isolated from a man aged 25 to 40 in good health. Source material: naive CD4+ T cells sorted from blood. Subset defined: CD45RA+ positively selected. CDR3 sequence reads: CASSFGDRGSGNTIYF. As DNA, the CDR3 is TGTGCCAGCAGTTTTGGGGACAGGGGCTCTGGAAACACCATATATTTT. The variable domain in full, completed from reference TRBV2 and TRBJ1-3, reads EPEVTQTPSHQVTQMGQEVILRCVPISNHLYFYWYRQILGQKVEFLVSFYNNEISEKSEIFDDQFSVERPDGSNFTLKIRSTKLEDSAMYFCASSFGDRGSGNTIYFGEGSWLTVV.